Below, 7 T cell receptor beta chains from the same sample are listed, as sequenced in a study of blood T cell repertoires in COVID-19. Using immunoSEQ multiplex PCR, the repertoire was profiled, and TCRdb retains in-frame clones only, with some absent. The repertoire holds about 200,000 clones, with roughly 82% as singletons. The sequenced material came from PBMCs or T cells enriched from blood (not recorded which). The source of these receptors is a man between 35 and 55 years old who had recovered from COVID-19.

With respect to this clone: The same CDR3 is also encoded by other DNA sequences in this sample. The rearrangement uses TRBV6-5 and TRBJ2-3, with D perhaps matching TRBD2 (6 bases). Germline CDR1 reads MNHEY; CDR2 reads SVGAGI. Trimming removed 0 bases from V and 4 bases from J, with 11 bases in between. The CDR3 contains 15 residues. This CDR3 reads CASSYSGGRADTQYF. The CDR3 coding sequence is TGTGCCAGCAGTTACTCTGGGGGGAGAGCAGATACGCAGTATTTT.

V and J are TRBV27 and TRBJ2-7, with D tentatively TRBD1 (6 bases). From germline, CDR1 is MNHEY and CDR2 SMNVEV (reference sequence). Trimming left V 3 bases short and J 1 base short, with 10 bases between. The length of the CDR3 is 14 residues. The CDR3 DNA is TGTGCCAGCAGTTTCGGGACAAATTCCTACGAGCAGTACTTC. It encodes CASSFGTNSYEQYF.

J is TRBJ1-5 and V is TRBV7-2; the D is unclear. V was shortened by 3 bases and J by 7 bases, with 7 bases between the two germline ends. Germline V gene sequence: CDR1 SGHTA, CDR2 FQGNSA. This CDR3 is built from 12 residues. The CDR3 DNA is TGTGCCAGCAGCTTCGAACAGCAGCCCCAGCATTTT. Amino acids: CASSFEQQPQHF.

The rearrangement joins TRBV28 to TRBJ1-5; no firm D call. CDR3 length: 12 amino acids. Deletions cut 4 bases from V and 5 bases from J, with 6 bases between. Germline values: CDR1 MDHEN, CDR2 SYDVKM. The CDR3: CASSSLDQPQHF. CDR3 nucleotides: TGTGCCAGCAGTTCCCTTGATCAGCCCCAGCATTTT.

This rearrangement joins TRBV28 to TRBJ1-5; D call uncertain. The CDR3 extends over 16 amino acids. Per germline, CDR1 MDHEN and CDR2 SYDVKM. The V and J ends lost 6 bases and 6 bases respectively, with 21 bases between them. CDR3 in DNA: TGTGCCAGCAGACCGCTCGGAGGGAGGGAGGCTCAGCCCCAGCATTTT. As protein: CASRPLGGREAQPQHF.

The rearrangement links TRBV23-1 to TRBJ1-5; 7 bases align to TRBD1. TRBV23-1 is an ORF; its function is uncertain. The CDR3 spans 16 residues. The J segment lost 6 bases and the V segment lost 1 base, leaving 9 bases of the junction unmatched. CDR3 amino acids: CASSQLGTERSQPQHF. CDR3 nucleotides: TGCGCCAGCAGTCAATTAGGGACAGAGAGGAGTCAGCCCCAGCATTTT.

This chain links TRBV28 with TRBJ1-5; TRBD1 agrees at 7 bases. Germline CDR1 is MDHEN and CDR2 is SYDVKM. V lost 5 bases and J lost 2; bases outside the gene matches: 6. The CDR3 has 15 amino acids. The DNA for the CDR3 is TGTGCCAGCAGTAGGGGGCTATCGGGCAATCAGCCCCAGCATTTT. Translation: CASSRGLSGNQPQHF.